Following are 12 T cell receptor beta chains from one sample sequenced in a study of T cells in Graves' hyperthyroidism and ophthalmopathy. Researchers amplified the TCR beta CDR3 regions from RNA transcripts. The HTBI primer set was used in a first-round RT-PCR of the TCR CDR3. One entry per CDR3 protein results from TCRdb running MiXCR on the multiplex PCR reads. The sample holds a few hundred thousand distinct CDR3 sequences, about 45% seen once. The specimen was peripheral blood or thyroid tissue (not recorded which). The origin of the receptors is a woman under 30 with Graves' hyperthyroidism.

This clonotype was seen at least ten times. The rearrangement uses TRBV7-9 and TRBJ1-1, with D hard to call. The V and J ends lost 5 bases and 5 bases respectively, with 9 bases between them. Germline values: CDR1 SEHNR, CDR2 FQNEAQ (reference sequence). The CDR3 contains 12 residues. The DNA for the CDR3 is TGTGCCAGCAGCCAGATGGGGACTGAAGCTTTCTTT. It codes for CASSQMGTEAFF.

This clonotype showed up many times. This chain connects TRBV6-6 to TRBJ1-6; TRBD1 matches 9 bases. Trimming at V came to 5 bases and at J to 9 bases, leaving 11 bases not matched to a gene. This CDR3 region has 16 residues. The germline gives CDR1 MNHNY, CDR2 SVGAGI (reference sequence). The CDR3 DNA reads TGTGCCAGCAGTGATTCGGACAGGGGTTGGGCTTCACCCCTCCACTTT. Amino acids: CASSDSDRGWASPLHF.

This chain links TRBV10-3 with TRBJ1-2; perhaps TRBD1 as D (6 bases). Trimming stripped 0 bases from V and 2 bases from J, with 13 bases between. Germline loops: CDR1 ENHRY, CDR2 SYGVKD. The CDR3 runs to 16 residues. The CDR3 DNA reads TGTGCCATCAGTGAGTCCATTAGCGGGGGCAACTATGGCTACACCTTC. Translation: CAISESISGGNYGYTF.

A remark on this clonotype: A clone one base away is much larger, so this may be a read error. The V gene is TRBV5-4, the J gene TRBJ1-1, with unresolved D. There are 14 residues in the CDR3. CDR1 is SGHNT and CDR2 is YYREEE in the germline V gene (reference sequence). V lost 0 bases and J 3 bases, leaving 9 bases between the germline ends. CDR3 in amino acids: CASSLEPPYTEAFF. CDR3 DNA sequence: TGTGCCAGCAGCTTGGAGCCTCCATACACTGAAGCTTTCTTT.

Notes on this clonotype: The junction shows a germline mismatch at one end, possibly a read error. This chain links TRBV7-9 with TRBJ2-7; 8 bases agree with TRBD2. Germline-derived CDR1 and CDR2 are SEHNR and FQNEAQ (reference sequence). The CDR3 contains 14 residues. This chain's CDR3 is CASTLTSEIYERYF. The CDR3, as DNA: TGTGCCAGCACCCTGACTAGCGAGATCTACGAGCGGTACTTC.

This clonotype was observed at least ten times. J is TRBJ2-2 and V is TRBV7-9; 12 bases are shared with TRBD1. With 5 bases clipped from V and 2 bases from J, the junction kept 3 bases outside the gene matches. In germline, CDR1 is SEHNR, CDR2 FQNEAQ (reference sequence). CDR3 length: 16 residues. CDR3 nucleotide sequence: TGTGCCAGCAGCCAAGGGACAGGGGGCAACACCGGGGAGCTGTTTTTT. Translating gives CASSQGTGGNTGELFF.

This clonotype was counted at least ten times. V and J are TRBV27 and TRBJ1-5; the match to TRBD1 covers 9 bases. Trimming cost V 5 bases and J 4 bases; bases outside gene matches: 9. The germline gives CDR1 MNHEY, CDR2 SMNVEV (reference sequence). The length of the CDR3 is 16 residues. The CDR3 nucleotides read TGTGCCAGCAGTCCCTGGACAGGGGCAGTAAATCAGCCCCAGCATTTT. It specifies CASSPWTGAVNQPQHF.

V is TRBV2 and J is TRBJ1-2; a weak D match, TRBD1 (6 bases). The germline V gene encodes CDR1 SNHLY and CDR2 FYNNEI. Trimming took 9 bases from V and 6 from J, leaving 14 bases between them. CDR3 length equals 12 residues. This chain's CDR3 is CASDQGPDGYTF. CDR3 bases: TGTGCCAGTGATCAGGGGCCCGATGGCTACACCTTC. The full variable domain, in which reference TRBV2 and TRBJ1-2 provide the parts outside the CDR3, is EPEVTQTPSHQVTQMGQEVILRCVPISNHLYFYWYRQILGQKVEFLVSFYNNEISEKSEIFDDQFSVERPDGSNFTLKIRSTKLEDSAMYFCASDQGPDGYTFGSGTRLTVV.

V gene TRBV24-1 combines with J gene TRBJ2-7, with D perhaps being TRBD1 or TRBD2 (5 bases each). Gene TRBJ2-1 matches the end of the DNA better, so the J call may be wrong. The CDR3 extends over 15 amino acids. Per the germline V gene, CDR1 is KGHDR and CDR2 is SFDVKD. CDR3 nucleotide sequence: TGTGCCACCAGTGACCCTGACGGGGCGAGGAATGAGCAGTTCTTC. This codes for CATSDPDGARNEQFF.

This clonotype was seen repeatedly, ten times or more. The chain carries TRBV13 and TRBJ1-1; D unresolved. This CDR3 spans 12 amino acids. V lost 0 bases and J 7 bases, leaving 6 bases between the germline ends. Germline CDR1 reads PRHDT; CDR2 reads FYEKMQ (reference sequence). The CDR3 DNA reads TGTGCCAGCAGCTTAGGCAAAGGTGAAGCTTTCTTT. It is translated as CASSLGKGEAFF.

The V call is TRBV20-1, the J call TRBJ2-7, with a tentative D call TRBD1 (6 bases). The CDR3 covers 14 residues. Germline CDR1 reads DFQATT; CDR2 reads SNEGSKA (reference sequence). The V end lost 2 bases, the J end lost 6 bases, and 17 bases lay between the germline ends. The CDR3 sequence is CSARRMGAEFEQYF. In DNA form, the CDR3 reads TGCAGTGCTAGAAGGATGGGGGCAGAGTTCGAGCAGTACTTC.

The rearrangement links TRBV7-8 to TRBJ2-7; 7 nucleotides match TRBD2. V lost 3 bases to trimming and J lost 7 bases; unmatched junction nucleotides: 9. Germline CDR1 is SGHVS and CDR2 is FQNEAQ. This CDR3 is built from 14 residues. CDR3 bases: TGTGCCAGCAGCTTGGAGGGAGGGATCCAGGAGCAGTACTTC. Encoded protein: CASSLEGGIQEQYF.